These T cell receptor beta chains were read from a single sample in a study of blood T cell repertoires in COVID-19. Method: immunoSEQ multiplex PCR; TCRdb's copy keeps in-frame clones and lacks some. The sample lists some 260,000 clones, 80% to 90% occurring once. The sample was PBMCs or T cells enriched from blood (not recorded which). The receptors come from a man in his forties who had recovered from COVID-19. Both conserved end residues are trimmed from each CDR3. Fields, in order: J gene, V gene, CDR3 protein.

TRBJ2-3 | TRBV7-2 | ASSLTLAGTDTQY
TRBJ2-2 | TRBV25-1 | ASSLGGAPNTGELF
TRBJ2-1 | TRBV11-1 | ASSKGLAGDNEQF
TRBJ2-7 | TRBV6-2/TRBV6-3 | ASSYFGPRQVLSYEQY
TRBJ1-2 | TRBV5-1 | ASSLGGDGYT
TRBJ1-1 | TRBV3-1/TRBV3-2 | ASSQVPIRNTEAF
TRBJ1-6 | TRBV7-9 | ASSIQLGRYNSPLH
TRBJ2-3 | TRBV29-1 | SVGGLAGGGLTDTQY
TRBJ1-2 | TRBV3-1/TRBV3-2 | ASSPNRDTDYGYT
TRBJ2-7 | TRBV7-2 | ASSPDGGRAYEQY
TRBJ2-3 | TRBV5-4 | ASSTRTGGADTQY
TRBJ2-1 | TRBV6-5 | ASRVTSSYNEQF
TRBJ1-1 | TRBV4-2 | ASSLTSGTEAF
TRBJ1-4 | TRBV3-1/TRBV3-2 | ASSQRSEQGGAF
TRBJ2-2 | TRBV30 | AYRDRSNTGELF
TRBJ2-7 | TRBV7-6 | ASSTGLAGTYEQY
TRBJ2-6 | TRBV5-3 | ARSLVVAGESSGANVLT
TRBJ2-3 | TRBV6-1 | ASSEWGHVNTQY
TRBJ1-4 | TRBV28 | ASSAPGLGEKLF
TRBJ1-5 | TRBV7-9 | ASSPDGAGPYQPQH
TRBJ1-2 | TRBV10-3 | AINPGQENGGYT
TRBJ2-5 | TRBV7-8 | ASSPIETQY
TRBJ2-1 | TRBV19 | ASSRGFYNEQF
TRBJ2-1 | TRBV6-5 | ASRGPEREINEQF
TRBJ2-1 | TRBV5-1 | ASSLDRAFLEQF
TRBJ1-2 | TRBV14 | ASSPRQGYDGYT
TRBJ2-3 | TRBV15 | ATSRVTSGRGFTDTQY
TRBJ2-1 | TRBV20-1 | SAPEGLAQF
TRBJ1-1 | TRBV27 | ASSTWGRNTEAF
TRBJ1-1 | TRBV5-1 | ASSPGGGNTEAF